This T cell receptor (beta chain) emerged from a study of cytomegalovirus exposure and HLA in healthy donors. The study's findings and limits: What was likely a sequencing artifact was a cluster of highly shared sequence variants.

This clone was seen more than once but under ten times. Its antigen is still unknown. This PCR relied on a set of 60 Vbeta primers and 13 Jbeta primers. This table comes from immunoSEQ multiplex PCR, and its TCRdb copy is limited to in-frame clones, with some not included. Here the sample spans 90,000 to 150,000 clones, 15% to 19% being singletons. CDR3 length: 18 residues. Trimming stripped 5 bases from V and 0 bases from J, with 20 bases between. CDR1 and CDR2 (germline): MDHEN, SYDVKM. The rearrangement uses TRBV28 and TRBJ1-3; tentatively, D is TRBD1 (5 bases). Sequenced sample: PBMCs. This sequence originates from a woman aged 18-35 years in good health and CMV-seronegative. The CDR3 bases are TGTGCCAGCAGTCCAGGAGGGGTCCAGTCCCACTCTGGAAACACCATATATTTT. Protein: CASSPGGVQSHSGNTIYF.